A selection of T cell receptor beta chains follows, all from one sample in a study of Ad26.COV2.S vaccination and SARS-CoV-2 variants. Profiling relied on immunoSEQ multiplex PCR, and the TCRdb table lists in-frame clones only, not all of them. Among roughly 500,000 clones listed, 89% were seen once. The starting material was peripheral blood, obtained in a trial of Ad26.COV2.S vaccine versus placebo. The receptor set was obtained from a person between 18 and 65 years old who received the Ad26.COV2.S COVID-19 vaccine or a placebo. Each CDR3 is given with its conserved first and last residue. A D gene is named only where the DNA matches it firmly. Clone size is given for some rows only: seen once, a few or many times, or a class if the clone is expanded.

v_gene	d_gene	abundance	j_gene	CDR3nt	CDR3aa
TRBV5-6	-	-	TRBJ1-4	TGTGCCAGCAGCTTGGTGGGGGAGGAAAAACTGTTTTTT	CASSLVGEEKLFF
TRBV6-5	-	-	TRBJ1-4	TGTGCCAGCAGTTCGCGACTGGGGTCTAATGAAAAACTGTTTTTT	CASSSRLGSNEKLFF
TRBV5-5	-	-	TRBJ2-5	TGTGCCAGCAGCTACTCGGGACCGCAAGAGACCCAGTACTTC	CASSYSGPQETQYF
TRBV18	-	-	TRBJ1-2	TGTGCCAGCTCACCAGCAAGGGACGATGGCTACACCTTC	CASSPARDDGYTF
TRBV20-1	-	-	TRBJ2-2	TGCAGTGGGGTCAACACCGGGGAGCTGTTTTTT	CSGVNTGELFF
TRBV7-9	-	-	TRBJ1-6	TGTGCCAGCAGCTTAAGGCCGCCCCTCTATAATTCACCCCTCCACTTT	CASSLRPPLYNSPLHF
TRBV11-1	-	-	TRBJ1-6	TGTGCCAGCAGCTTAGAAGGTTTCGGTAATTCACCCCTCCACTTT	CASSLEGFGNSPLHF
TRBV7-3	-	-	TRBJ2-5	TGTGCCAGCAGCCGCCTACCGGGACCGCAAGAGACCCAGTACTTC	CASSRLPGPQETQYF
TRBV5-1	TRBD2	-	TRBJ2-5	TGCGCCAGCAGCCCGGGACTAGCGGGAGTAGAGACCCAGTACTTC	CASSPGLAGVETQYF
TRBV28	-	-	TRBJ2-4	TGTGCCAGCAGTCTGGGGACACTCCTAGCCAAAAACATTCAGTACTTC	CASSLGTLLAKNIQYF
TRBV5-1	TRBD1	-	TRBJ2-3	TGCGCCAGCAGCCTATCCGGGACAGGGGAACTACGGACAGATACGCAGTATTTT	CASSLSGTGELRTDTQYF
TRBV28	-	-	TRBJ1-1	TGTGCCAGCAGTTCCGTAGACCGGGAGGGAGCTTTCTTT	CASSSVDREGAFF
TRBV27	TRBD2	-	TRBJ2-1	TGTGCCAGCAGTTTAAATGCGGGGGGCCTGATTTTATACAATGAGCAGTTCTTC	CASSLNAGGLILYNEQFF
TRBV2	TRBD2	-	TRBJ2-3	TGTGCCAGAGGGACTAGCGGGAGGGAAGATACGCAGTATTTT	CARGTSGREDTQYF
TRBV7-9	-	-	TRBJ2-7	TGTGCCAGCAGCTTGTGGGGATCTAAGTTATCCGAGCAGTACTTC	CASSLWGSKLSEQYF
TRBV7-9	-	-	TRBJ2-1	TGTGCCAGCAGCTTTAGCCACAATGAGCAGTTCTTC	CASSFSHNEQFF
TRBV7-3	TRBD2	-	TRBJ2-1	TGTGCCAGCAGCTTAGGTGTCGGGAGGTTAAATGAGCAGTTCTTC	CASSLGVGRLNEQFF
TRBV6-1	-	-	TRBJ2-3	TGTGCCAGCAGTGAGACTAGTTTGGATACGCAGTATTTT	CASSETSLDTQYF
TRBV19	TRBD1	-	TRBJ1-2	TGTGCCAGTAGTATAGACAGGGGGTTCGACTATGGCTACACCTTC	CASSIDRGFDYGYTF
TRBV19	-	-	TRBJ1-3	TGTGCCAGTAGTAATAGGGCCACTCCGACCCTACACACCATATATTTT	CASSNRATPTLHTIYF
TRBV13	-	-	TRBJ1-6	TGTGCCAGCAGCCCTCGAATCCTTAACCCGGATTCACCCCTCCACTTT	CASSPRILNPDSPLHF
TRBV18	-	-	TRBJ1-2	TGTGCCAGCTCACCGTACGGGACGCCTAACTATGGCTACACCTTC	CASSPYGTPNYGYTF
TRBV6-5	-	once	TRBJ1-1	TGTGCCAGCAGACTGAACACTGAAGCTTTCTTT	CASRLNTEAFF
TRBV10-3	-	-	TRBJ1-2	TGTGCCACCCGGGGGCCGAAGTACCACACCTTC	CATRGPKYHTF
TRBV11-3	TRBD2	-	TRBJ2-1	TGTGCCAGCAGCCTCCGACTAGCGGGCTACGTGTCCTACAATGAGCAGTTCTTC	CASSLRLAGYVSYNEQFF
TRBV7-3	-	-	TRBJ2-1	TGTGCCAGCAGCTTGCGAGGGTTTCATGAGCAGTTCTTC	CASSLRGFHEQFF
TRBV24-1	-	-	TRBJ1-2	TGTGCCACCAGTGACCCTGACCTTATCGATGGCTACACCTTC	CATSDPDLIDGYTF
TRBV2	-	few	TRBJ1-1	TGTGCCAGCAGCGAGACACGATATAACACTGAAGCTTTCTTT	CASSETRYNTEAFF
TRBV5-1	TRBD1	-	TRBJ1-3	TGCGCCAGCAGCTTCAGGGGGTCGGCGCCTGGAAACACCATATATTTT	CASSFRGSAPGNTIYF
TRBV30	TRBD1	once	TRBJ1-2	TGTTCAGGGGGCCGCGTCTATGGCTACACCTTC	CSGGRVYGYTF
TRBV11-3	TRBD2	once	TRBJ2-1	TGTGCCAGCAGCTTAGCCCTAGCGGGGTACAATGAGCAGTTCTTC	CASSLALAGYNEQFF
TRBV28	-	-	TRBJ1-1	TGTGCCAGCAGACCCGTTTACGGAAACACTGAAGCTTTCTTT	CASRPVYGNTEAFF
TRBV5-6	TRBD1	-	TRBJ2-7	TGTGCCAGCAGCTTGGGGACAGGGGATTGGAACTACGAGCAGTACTTC	CASSLGTGDWNYEQYF
TRBV6-5	-	-	TRBJ1-2	TGTGCCAGCAGTCCCGCCGGGGCTACACTTGGCTACACCTTC	CASSPAGATLGYTF
TRBV12-5	-	-	TRBJ2-3	TGTGCTAGTGGCCTCGGGGGCCACGGGACAGATACGCAGTATTTT	CASGLGGHGTDTQYF
TRBV11-2	TRBD2	-	TRBJ2-5	TGTGCCAGCAGCCGACGAGCGGGGGCCCCCGTAGAGACCCAGTACTTC	CASSRRAGAPVETQYF
TRBV7-6	TRBD2	once	TRBJ2-7	TGTGCCAGCAGCCCAGTACCTGCCGGGACTAGCGGGGGGGCTGATTACGAGCAGTACTTC	CASSPVPAGTSGGADYEQYF
TRBV7-3	-	few	TRBJ2-2	TGTGCCAGCAGCCTAACAAGTAACACCGGGGAGCTGTTTTTT	CASSLTSNTGELFF
TRBV7-9	-	-	TRBJ1-1	TGTGCCAGCAGCCGCGGGATAGGAGCGAACACTGAAGCTTTCTTT	CASSRGIGANTEAFF
TRBV10-2	TRBD1	-	TRBJ2-7	TGCGCCAGCAGGCCGGGACAGGGAACCTACGAGCAGTACTTC	CASRPGQGTYEQYF
TRBV2	-	-	TRBJ2-7	TGTGCCAGCAGTGCGAAGGACACCTCACTCTCCTACGAGCAGTACTTC	CASSAKDTSLSYEQYF
TRBV6-6	-	-	TRBJ1-4	TGTGCCAGCAGTCCCCACAGAGACAGGTTCGCTAATGAAAAACTGTTTTTT	CASSPHRDRFANEKLFF
TRBV7-3	-	once	TRBJ1-1	TGTGCCAGCAGCTTAACCCCCTTAAGGGGTCCTCCAGAAGCTTTCTTT	CASSLTPLRGPPEAFF
TRBV12-3/TRBV12-4	-	-	TRBJ1-2	TGTGCCAGCAGTTTAGGGGAAAACTATGGCTACACCTTC	CASSLGENYGYTF
TRBV18	TRBD2	-	TRBJ2-1	TGTGCCAGCTCACCGAGCCCCGGACTAGCGGGAGGACATGAGCAGTTCTTC	CASSPSPGLAGGHEQFF
TRBV28	-	-	TRBJ2-4	TGTGCCAGCAGTTTATCTTTGGGAGCCAAAAACATTCAGTACTTC	CASSLSLGAKNIQYF
TRBV6-5	-	-	TRBJ2-7	TGTGCCAGCAGTTACTCGGGGGATGGGGAGCAGTACTTC	CASSYSGDGEQYF
TRBV28	-	once	TRBJ1-5	TGTGCCAGCAGTTTTCCGAGAACTGGGTCGGTTCAGCCCCAGCATTTT	CASSFPRTGSVQPQHF
TRBV9	-	-	TRBJ2-1	TGTGCCAGCAGCTTACTAACAGGAGGGAGGACCAATGAGCAGTTCTTC	CASSLLTGGRTNEQFF
TRBV5-1	TRBD1	-	TRBJ1-5	TGCGCCAGCAGCTCGACAGGGCGGGATCAGCCCCAGCATTTT	CASSSTGRDQPQHF
TRBV6-2/TRBV6-3	-	many	TRBJ2-7	TGTGCCAGCAGTTACTCGGAGGCAGGGAACGAGCAGTACTTC	CASSYSEAGNEQYF
TRBV2	-	few	TRBJ2-7	TGTGCCAGTACCGGGTCCTCACGCGAGCAGTACTTC	CASTGSSREQYF